Detailed here is one T cell receptor (beta chain). Its target is not known. An end of the junction differs from the germline gene, which may be a read error. The read is 3 residues too short to cover the CDR3 end, so that end is filled in from the germline J gene. The same CDR3 can be traced to other DNA sequences in this sample. Genomic DNA, averaging around 1,200 ng per sample, yielded TCR beta CDR3 via immunoSEQ. Profiling relied on immunoSEQ multiplex PCR, and the TCRdb table lists in-frame clones only, not all of them. The data include about 15,000 clones; the top ten clones carry approximately 7.6%. This entry belongs to a study of T cells in women clearing cervical HPV infection. Regarding the study as a whole: Controls had more TRBV6-7 (about 0.16%) than cases (roughly 0.11%). CIN3+ cases had significantly higher TCR repertoire richness than controls, but evenness did not differ.

CDR3 size: 15 residues. Germline values: CDR1 SNHLY, CDR2 FYNNEI. Dot-blot hybridization genotyped cervical HPV amplified with MY09/MY11 PCR. This TCR was recovered from a woman aged 18-70 years with a cervical HPV16 infection that either progressed to CIN3+ or cleared (not recorded which). Sequenced: blood buffy coat. V gene TRBV2 combines with J gene TRBJ1-3, with 8 bases lining up with TRBD1. The CDR3 sequence: CASSQGQGVGNTIYF. Partial CDR3 DNA: TGTGCCAGCAGTCAAGGACAGGGTGTGGGAAACACA.